These 18 T cell receptor beta chains were all obtained from the same sample, sequenced in a study of T cells after yellow fever vaccination. Each CDR3 protein is one row after TCRdb ran MiXCR on the 5' RACE reads. Altogether hundreds of thousands of distinct CDR3 sequences are present, 9% to 15% being singletons, with the ten largest covering 15%. This specimen was PBMCs, taken on the day of the yellow fever booster vaccination. The origin of the receptors is a man aged 25 to 40 who received the YFV17D yellow fever vaccine.

There are a few counts of this clonotype. This sequence joins TRBV7-2 and TRBJ2-5, with D possibly called TRBD1 or TRBD2 (5 bases each). The CDR3 has 17 residues. Germline V gene lookup returns CDR1 SGHTA and CDR2 FQGNSA. The ends were cut back, 8 bases at V and 5 bases at J, with 27 bases in the middle. The CDR3 is CASGLYGANRGLETQYF. The CDR3 DNA reads as TGTGCCAGCGGCCTATATGGGGCAAATAGAGGGTTGGAGACCCAGTACTTC.

The rearrangement links TRBV24-1 to TRBJ2-3; 14 bases are shared with TRBD2. The germline V gene has CDR1 KGHDR and CDR2 SFDVKD. The V segment lost 6 bases and the J segment 6 bases; nucleotides outside the gene matches: 10. The CDR3 has 17 amino acids. The CDR3 nucleotides read TGTGCCACCAGTAATTCCGGGACTAGCGGGAGCTACGATACGCAGTATTTT. This sequence encodes CATSNSGTSGSYDTQYF.

The chain combines TRBV5-1 with TRBJ2-7; 10 nucleotides match TRBD1. V trimming: 1 base; J trimming: 5 bases; junction bases outside the gene matches: 3. This CDR3 comprises 14 residues. CDR1 SGHRS and CDR2 YFSETQ come from the germline V gene. CDR3 protein: CASSLWDRGHEQYF. CDR3 sequence (DNA): TGCGCCAGCAGCTTGTGGGACAGGGGACACGAGCAGTACTTC.

This clonotype was detected only a few times. The J gene is TRBJ2-1, the V gene TRBV6-2 or TRBV6-3; D possibly corresponds to TRBD1 (5 bases). The CDR3 has 16 amino acids. Trimming shortened V by 0 bases and J by 2 bases, and 11 bases separated the two germline ends. Germline V CDR1 and CDR2: MNHEY, SVGEGT. CDR3 region: CASSYSITGPYNEQFF. The CDR3, as DNA: TGTGCCAGCAGTTACTCGATCACAGGACCCTACAATGAGCAGTTCTTC.

This clonotype has only a few counts. The V and J genes are TRBV29-1 and TRBJ2-1; D is uncertain. V was clipped by 0 bases and J by 6 bases, with 21 bases between them. The CDR3 extends over 17 amino acids. The germline V gene has CDR1 SQVTM and CDR2 ANQGSEA. This chain's CDR3 is CSVEDSFGESVGNEQFF. DNA for the CDR3: TGCAGCGTTGAAGATTCCTTTGGGGAATCCGTGGGCAATGAGCAGTTCTTC.

The chain joins TRBV3-1 to TRBJ2-5, with TRBD1 matching over 9 bases. V dropped 0 bases and J dropped 4; count of bases not matched to a gene: 6. CDR1 LGHDT and CDR2 YNNKEL come from the germline V gene (reference sequence). The CDR3 consists of 16 residues. CDR3 protein: CASSQDGGTGTETQYF. Here the CDR3 DNA reads TGTGCCAGCAGCCAAGATGGTGGGACAGGGACAGAGACCCAGTACTTC.

This clonotype appeared a few times. The chain carries TRBV4-3 and TRBJ2-7; possible D gene TRBD2, 5 bases. The CDR3 is 15 residues long. Trimming pared 4 bases from V and 4 bases from J, leaving 17 bases between. Germline V lookup: CDR1 LGHNA, CDR2 YSLEER. The CDR3 loop reads CASSPEAGSYYEQYF. The CDR3 nucleotides are TGCGCCAGCAGCCCGGAGGCGGGCAGCTATTACGAGCAGTACTTC.

The chain recombines TRBV27 with TRBJ2-3; D is possibly TRBD1 or TRBD2 (5 bases each). Trimming took 4 bases from V and 8 from J, leaving 13 bases between them. Per the germline V gene, CDR1 is MNHEY and CDR2 is SMNVEV (reference sequence). The CDR3 is 13 amino acids. In DNA form, the CDR3 reads TGTGCCAGCAGTTCCGAACGGGGCTCTACGCAGTATTTT. Translating gives CASSSERGSTQYF.

This chain connects TRBV5-1 to TRBJ2-7; D tentatively reads TRBD1 or TRBD2 (5 bases each). This CDR3 comprises 15 residues. Trimming took 0 bases from V and 2 from J, leaving 12 bases between them. Germline CDR1 and CDR2: SGHRS and YFSETQ. The CDR3 DNA reads as TGCGCCAGCAGCTTGGGAGGGACGGAAACCTACGAGCAGTACTTC. It is translated as CASSLGGTETYEQYF.

The rearrangement joins TRBV12-3 or TRBV12-4 to TRBJ1-1, with TRBD1 matching 7 bases. The CDR3 runs to 14 residues. The ends lost 4 bases at V and 3 bases at J; junction bases unmatched: 5. The CDR3 sequence: CASSYTGEHTEAFF. DNA for the CDR3: TGTGCCAGCAGTTATACAGGGGAACACACTGAAGCTTTCTTT.

The genes are TRBV11-2 and TRBJ2-1, with 8 positions matching TRBD2. The length of the CDR3 is 15 residues. Germline CDR1 is SGHAT and CDR2 is FQNNGV. V lost 3 bases to trimming and J lost 9 bases; unmatched junction nucleotides: 10. In nucleotides, the CDR3 is TGTGCCAGCAGCTTCGAACCAAGCGGGAGCTCTGAGCAGTTCTTC. Its protein product is CASSFEPSGSSEQFF.

This clonotype has a handful of counts. V usage is TRBV11-2 and J usage is TRBJ1-1; D possibly corresponds to TRBD1 (6 bases). The CDR3 spans 14 residues. The V end was cut by 5 bases, the J end by 3 bases, with 13 bases between. Germline V lookup: CDR1 SGHAT, CDR2 FQNNGV. CDR3 sequence: CASSLLTGYTEAFF. The CDR3 nucleotides read TGTGCCAGCAGCCTCCTAACAGGGTACACTGAAGCTTTCTTT.

The chain carries TRBV27 and TRBJ2-2; D perhaps matches TRBD1 (6 bases). This CDR3 contains 13 residues. Germline V gives CDR1 MNHEY, CDR2 SMNVEV (reference sequence). V lost 7 bases, J lost 7 bases, and 13 bases lay in between. In nucleotides, the CDR3 is TGTGCCAGCACCCCGGGACATCTCGGGGAGCTGTTTTTT. Translating gives CASTPGHLGELFF.

This clonotype came up a few times. This chain links TRBV29-1 with TRBJ2-2; D may be TRBD2 (6 bases). This CDR3 region has 12 residues. Germline V CDR1 and CDR2: SQVTM, ANQGSEA. Trimming took 6 bases from V and 6 from J, leaving 11 bases between them. CDR3 nucleotide sequence: TGCAGCGTGGACGGGGGAGCCGGGGAGCTGTTTTTT. Amino acids: CSVDGGAGELFF.

V and J are TRBV20-1 and TRBJ1-5; a possible D gene is TRBD1 (5 bases). V lost 4 bases and J lost 9, with 16 bases in between. CDR3 length: 13 amino acids. Germline CDR1 DFQATT, CDR2 SNEGSKA (reference sequence). This chain's CDR3 is CSAKPTEFRPQHF. The CDR3 nucleotides are TGCAGTGCTAAACCGACAGAGTTTAGGCCCCAGCATTTT.

This clonotype showed up just a few times. The CDR3 protein is CSAIFRSINEQFF. In DNA, the CDR3 is TGCAGTGCCATCTTCCGGTCTATCAATGAGCAGTTCTTC. This rearrangement joins TRBV20-1 to TRBJ2-1, with D unresolved. CDR1 DFQATT and CDR2 SNEGSKA come from the germline V gene (reference sequence). The CDR3 has 13 residues. Trimming cost V 6 bases and J 6 bases, with 15 bases left between them.

This clonotype was observed many times. V is TRBV20-1 and J is TRBJ2-1, with D possibly matching TRBD2 (7 bases). The CDR3 consists of 18 residues. Germline CDR1 reads DFQATT; CDR2 reads SNEGSKA (reference sequence). Trimming shortened V by 3 bases and J by 0 bases, and 21 bases separated the two germline ends. CDR3 bases: TGCAGTGCTAGTTACCGGGAGGCCAGGGGTAGCTCCTACAATGAGCAGTTCTTC. Amino acid sequence: CSASYREARGSSYNEQFF.

This clonotype was counted ten times or more. J is TRBJ2-1 and V is TRBV5-1, with 7 bases identical to TRBD1. Germline V gene data show CDR1 as SGHRS and CDR2 as YFSETQ. The CDR3 has 12 residues. V was clipped by 2 bases and J by 15 bases; unmatched bases: 8. This CDR3 is CASSFEGGPWFF. The CDR3 DNA reads as TGCGCCAGCAGCTTTGAAGGGGGCCCATGGTTCTTC.